This T cell receptor (beta chain) was profiled in a study of beta chain features in type 1 diabetes. Study outcomes and limitations: Type 1 diabetes patients showed fewer insertions and more deletions at VDJ junctions.

It was one heparinised blood draw, averaging about 110 mL, that each donor gave. All of the isolated RNA was reverse transcribed, so expressed TCRB transcripts were sequenced. Libraries were prepared by immunoSEQ multiplex PCR; TCRdb keeps only in-frame clonotypes and omits some of them. The sample gives 300,000 to 350,000 clones, 14% of which show up once; 6.7% is in the top ten. Trimming shortened V by 6 bases and J by 4 bases, and 11 bases separated the two germline ends. Germline V lookup: CDR1 SGHRS, CDR2 YFSETQ. This CDR3 is built from 14 residues. In regard to this clone: Its target is unknown.

Material: central memory CD4+ T cells from blood. The sequence was obtained from a man aged 25 to 45 in good health. The chain employs TRBV5-1 and TRBJ1-6, with D perhaps matching TRBD1 (6 bases). In DNA form, the CDR3 reads TGCGCCAGCACTGGGGGCGCTTATAATTCACCCCTCCACTTT. Protein: CASTGGAYNSPLHF.